The 27 T cell receptor beta chains below all came from one sample that was sequenced in a study of T cell repertoires in cytomegalovirus infection. TCRdb called the reads again in MiXCR, with one record for every CDR3 protein. Seen here are about 920,000 distinct CDR3 sequences, about a third observed once, and the top ten hold about 14%. Their specific antigens are unknown. The starting material was cultured CD8+ T cells from PBMCs, obtained from culture after CMV antigen stimulation. The origin of the receptors is a human donor in good health (CMV status not recorded). Some clones in this sample may be carry-over from other donors' samples.

A few counts support this clonotype. The chain employs TRBV6-5 and TRBJ1-6; possibly TRBD1 for D (5 bases). This CDR3 contains 14 residues. The germline CDR1 and CDR2 sequences are MNHEY and SVGAGI. The V end was cut by 0 bases, the J end by 9 bases, with 9 bases between. CDR3 residues: CASSYSTAGSPLHF. DNA of the CDR3: TGTGCCAGCAGTTACTCGACAGCGGGTTCACCCCTCCACTTT.

This clonotype has just a few counts. V and J are TRBV10-2 and TRBJ2-7, with TRBD1 matching over 9 bases. The germline V gene encodes CDR1 WSHSY and CDR2 SAAADI. The CDR3 spans 13 residues. V gave up 6 bases and J gave up 3 bases; unmatched junction bases: 3. CDR3 residues: CASSRDRDYEQYV. The CDR3 DNA follows: TGCGCCAGCAGCCGGGACAGGGACTACGAGCAGTACGTC.

This clonotype was counted ten times or more. The V gene is TRBV6-2 or TRBV6-3, the J gene TRBJ1-6, with 8 bases aligning to TRBD1. The V gene end was trimmed by 5 bases and the J gene end by 8 bases; junction bases not matched to a gene: 8. The CDR3 runs 15 residues. The V gene's germline CDR1 is MNHEY and CDR2 SVGEGT. This CDR3 is CASSTGTGRHSPLHF. CDR3 nucleotides: TGTGCCAGCAGTACCGGGACAGGACGGCATTCACCCCTCCACTTT.

Remarks on this clonotype: A much larger clone differs from this one at a single base, so this may be a read error. V gene TRBV27 combines with J gene TRBJ2-7; tentatively, D is TRBD2 (7 bases). The germline CDR1 and CDR2 sequences are MNHEY and SMNVEV (reference sequence). The CDR3 has 14 residues. With 1 base removed from V and 5 bases from J, the gap between germline ends came to 12 bases. The DNA for the CDR3 is TGTGCCAGCAGTTTATATCGGGGGGCCAACGAGCAGTACTTC. Protein sequence: CASSLYRGANEQYF.

This sequence joins TRBV11-1 and TRBJ2-7, with TRBD1 identical over 8 bases. This CDR3 has 14 residues. Germline V gene sequence: CDR1 SGHAT, CDR2 FQDESV (reference sequence). V gave up 4 bases and J gave up 3 bases; unmatched junction bases: 5. In DNA form, the CDR3 reads TGTGCCAGCAGCTACTCGACAGGGGACTACGAGCAGTACTTC. Its protein is CASSYSTGDYEQYF.

CDR3 sequence: CATGTGFSPLHF. In DNA form, the CDR3 reads TGTGCCACCGGGACAGGGTTTTCACCCCTCCACTTT. V gene TRBV6-8 combines with J gene TRBJ1-6; 9 bases are shared with TRBD1. V gave up 10 bases and J gave up 9 bases; unmatched junction bases: 4. CDR1 is MNHGY, CDR2 SAAAGT, per germline. The CDR3 runs to 12 residues.

The chain recombines TRBV3-1 with TRBJ2-1; D could derive from TRBD1 or TRBD2 (5 bases each). V lost 5 bases and J lost 10, with 24 bases in between. Looked up from germline, CDR1 is LGHDT and CDR2 is YNNKEL (reference sequence). This CDR3 has 16 amino acids. CDR3 nucleotide sequence: TGTGCCAGCAGCGCAGAGCTACGGTCCACCTGGGGGGAGCAGTTCTTC. Protein sequence: CASSAELRSTWGEQFF.

This clonotype has a handful of counts. This chain connects TRBV5-1 to TRBJ2-1; D gene ambiguous. Trimming pared 3 bases from V and 0 bases from J, leaving 10 bases between. Germline CDR1 reads SGHRS; CDR2 reads YFSETQ. The CDR3 sequence is 15 residues long. The CDR3 protein is CASSWAPSSYNEQFF. Written as DNA, the CDR3 is TGCGCCAGCAGCTGGGCTCCGAGCTCCTACAATGAGCAGTTCTTC.

Many counts were recorded for this clonotype. The genes are TRBV7-9 and TRBJ2-7; D gene unclear. The CDR3 loop spans 14 amino acids. Germline V gene sequence: CDR1 SEHNR, CDR2 FQNEAQ (reference sequence). The ends were cut back, 5 bases at V and 4 bases at J, with 15 bases in the middle. The DNA for the CDR3 is TGTGCCAGCAGCCCCCGTTCGGGTGGATACGAGCAGTACGTC. Translation gives CASSPRSGGYEQYV.

The rearrangement links TRBV5-1 to TRBJ2-7; 11 nucleotides line up with TRBD1. The CDR3 consists of 15 residues. The germline V gene has CDR1 SGHRS and CDR2 YFSETQ. Losses at the gene ends were 3 bases for V and 4 bases for J; bases not matched to a gene: 6. As DNA, the CDR3 is TGCGCCAGCAGCTGGGGGACAGGGGGACGTTACGAGCAGTACGTC. Residues: CASSWGTGGRYEQYV.

CDR3 loop: CASGLVLESSYNEQFF. The CDR3, as DNA: TGTGCTAGTGGTTTGGTACTAGAGAGCTCCTACAATGAGCAGTTCTTC. The chain joins TRBV12-5 to TRBJ2-1; D is perhaps TRBD2 (5 bases). Germline-derived CDR1 and CDR2 are LGHNT and FRNRAP. This CDR3 region has 16 residues. V lost 0 bases, J lost 0 bases, and 9 bases lay in between.

A few counts support this clonotype. The V gene is TRBV27, the J gene TRBJ1-4; perhaps TRBD1 as D (5 bases). V dropped 4 bases and J dropped 1 base, with 13 bases sitting between them. Germline-derived CDR1 and CDR2 are MNHEY and SMNVEV (reference sequence). This CDR3 is 16 amino acids long. The CDR3 region has the DNA TGTGCCAGCAGTTCCGCCTGGGGGGAAACTAATGAAAAACTGTTTTTT. Translation: CASSSAWGETNEKLFF.

This clonotype was found a few times. The rearrangement uses TRBV7-9 and TRBJ1-1; 7 nucleotides match TRBD1. The length of the CDR3 is 13 residues. With 6 bases clipped from V and 10 bases from J, the junction kept 11 bases outside the gene matches. Germline V gene data show CDR1 as SEHNR and CDR2 as FQNEAQ (reference sequence). Written as DNA, the CDR3 is TGTGCCAGCAGTCCGACAGGGAGGTTCGGAGCTTTCTTT. Translated, it gives CASSPTGRFGAFF.

This clonotype has a handful of counts. This chain uses TRBV7-9 with TRBJ1-2; D is unclear. V was trimmed by 1 base and J by 1 base, leaving 10 bases between them. Per the germline V gene, CDR1 is SEHNR and CDR2 is FQNEAQ (reference sequence). The CDR3 runs 15 residues. CDR3 coding DNA: TGTGCCAGCAGCTTAGGTGCCGGGAGTAACTATGGCTACACCTTC. It translates to CASSLGAGSNYGYTF.

The chain couples TRBV15 to TRBJ2-2; the match to TRBD1 covers 7 bases. The junction had 8 bases not matched to a gene; V was cut back by 6 bases and J by 4 bases. The CDR3 sequence is 15 residues long. Germline CDR1 and CDR2: LNHNV and YYDKDF (reference sequence). DNA of the CDR3: TGTGCCACCAGGGACAGGACCCGAGGCACCGGGGAGCTGTTTTTT. This sequence encodes CATRDRTRGTGELFF.

Comment on this clonotype: One junction end does not reproduce the germline sequence, and a read error may be involved. This chain links TRBV2 with TRBJ1-2; the match to TRBD1 covers 9 bases. This CDR3 has 14 residues. Germline CDR1 reads SNHLY; CDR2 reads FYNNEI. CDR3 in DNA: TGTGCCAGCAGCTTCACAGGGGGCGACTATAGCTACACCTTC. This encodes CASSFTGGDYSYTF.

This clonotype showed up just once. This chain uses TRBV12-3 or TRBV12-4 with TRBJ2-1; 7 positions match TRBD1. With V trimmed by 5 bases and J by 9 bases, 4 bases remained unmatched. There are 12 residues in the CDR3. Here the CDR3 DNA reads TGTGCCAGCAGTGTACAGGGGATTGAGCAGTTCTTC. Its translation is CASSVQGIEQFF.

There are a few counts of this clonotype. The V and J genes are TRBV2 and TRBJ2-1; the match to TRBD2 covers 9 bases. The CDR3 is 12 residues long. V lost 8 bases, J lost 10 bases, and 6 bases stayed unmatched. Germline-derived CDR1 and CDR2 are SNHLY and FYNNEI. For the CDR3, the DNA is TGTGCCAGCCCCCTGGCGGGGGGGGAGCAGTTCTTC. It translates to CASPLAGGEQFF.

DNA for the CDR3: TGTGCCAGCAGTTACAGTGGAAGGGCCACTGAAGCTTTCTTT. It translates to CASSYSGRATEAFF. The chain recombines TRBV6-6 with TRBJ1-1; D uncertain. V dropped 2 bases and J dropped 4 bases, with 11 bases sitting between them. Germline V CDR1 and CDR2: MNHNY, SVGAGI (reference sequence). CDR3 length equals 14 residues.

The gene calls are TRBV4-1 and TRBJ2-1; 7 bases line up with TRBD2. V lost 0 bases and J lost 7; bases outside the gene matches: 9. Germline V gene lookup returns CDR1 MGHRA and CDR2 YSYEKL. The CDR3 extends over 16 amino acids. CDR3 in DNA: TGCGCCAGCAGCCAAGAAGGGGCAATGGGGGGGAATGAGCAGTTCTTC. This translates into CASSQEGAMGGNEQFF.

This clonotype was found a few times. V usage is TRBV12-5 and J usage is TRBJ1-1; no firm D call. Germline CDR1 LGHNT, CDR2 FRNRAP. V was shortened by 5 bases and J by 5 bases, with 9 bases between the two germline ends. This CDR3 comprises 12 residues. CDR3 DNA: TGTGCTAGTGGTGCTACAAGGACTGAAGCTTTCTTT. It yields the protein CASGATRTEAFF.

The gene calls are TRBV7-6 and TRBJ2-7, with TRBD1 as a possible D gene (5 bases). This CDR3 is 14 amino acids long. Between the trimmed V and J ends, which lost 7 bases and 6 bases, there was a span of 19 bases. Germline V gives CDR1 SGHVS, CDR2 FNYEAQ. The CDR3: CASTLNPQGVEQYF. Here the CDR3 DNA reads TGTGCCAGCACCCTAAATCCCCAGGGCGTCGAGCAGTACTTC.

J is TRBJ2-2 and V is TRBV19; either TRBD1 or TRBD2 may fit D (5 bases each). The CDR3 has 19 amino acids. Germline CDR1 and CDR2: LNHDA and SQIVND (reference sequence). V lost 7 bases, J lost 0 bases, and 24 bases lay in between. The CDR3 DNA reads as TGTGCCAGTAAAACCCAAGGCCAGGGAGTTAGAGCGAACACCGGGGAGCTGTTTTTT. Protein product: CASKTQGQGVRANTGELFF.

The chain links TRBV20-1 to TRBJ1-1; 9 positions agree with TRBD1. Germline V gene sequence: CDR1 DFQATT, CDR2 SNEGSKA (reference sequence). The V and J ends lost 3 bases and 7 bases, in that order; junction bases with no gene match: 9. This CDR3 is 14 amino acids long. In DNA form, the CDR3 reads TGCAGTGCTAGCCCCGGGACAGGGCTCTTTGAAGCTTTCTTT. The encoded protein is CSASPGTGLFEAFF.

Many counts were recorded for this clonotype. The CDR3 sequence is CASSISGAPEQFF. The CDR3 DNA reads TGTGCCAGTAGTATTTCAGGGGCACCTGAGCAGTTCTTC. V gene TRBV19 combines with J gene TRBJ2-1; a possible D gene is TRBD1 (6 bases). Trimming removed 3 bases from V and 9 bases from J, with 12 bases in between. This CDR3 is built from 13 residues. CDR1 and CDR2 from the germline V gene are LNHDA and SQIVND (reference sequence).

The CDR3 sequence: CAISDGQINQPQHF. The CDR3 DNA sequence: TGTGCCATCAGTGACGGGCAGATCAATCAGCCCCAGCATTTT. The rearrangement links TRBV10-3 to TRBJ1-5; no firm D call. The CDR3 runs 14 residues. Germline-derived CDR1 and CDR2 are ENHRY and SYGVKD. The germline V and J ends were trimmed by 3 bases and 3 bases, with 9 bases remaining between them.

The chain couples TRBV3-1 to TRBJ2-5; D is uncertain. This CDR3 spans 14 amino acids. Germline CDR1 and CDR2: LGHDT and YNNKEL (reference sequence). Trimming pared 0 bases from V and 5 bases from J, leaving 10 bases between. CDR3 in amino acids: CASSQEMKEETQYF. The CDR3 nucleotides read TGTGCCAGCAGCCAAGAAATGAAGGAGGAGACCCAGTACTTC.